Sequencing of this T cell receptor (beta chain) was carried out in a study of regulatory T cells in long-lasting Graves disease. Researchers made TCR beta libraries by using iRepertoire HTBI primers and running Arm-PCR on CDR3 regions. Each CDR3 protein gets one entry after TCRdb re-called the multiplex PCR reads with MiXCR. Here the sample spans about 620,000 distinct CDR3 sequences, 15% to 20% being singletons. The CDR3 spans 15 residues. From germline, CDR1 is DFQATT and CDR2 SNEGSKA (reference sequence). V lost 2 bases, J lost 4 bases, and 8 bases stayed unmatched. Sample time point: newly diagnosed GD, antithyroid drugs for less than 3 months. PBMC RNA served as the TCR library source. Another study also made use of these data, one on T cells in Graves' hyperthyroidism and ophthalmopathy.

The chain combines TRBV20-1 with TRBJ2-4, with 7 bases matching TRBD2. The TCR comes from a woman in her thirties with Graves disease. The source material was peripheral blood mononuclear cells (PBMCs), sampled at new diagnosis, from a patient treated with antithyroid drugs. CDR3 in amino acids: CSARKWGGMKNIQYF. The CDR3 DNA reads as TGCAGTGCTAGAAAGTGGGGAGGGATGAAAAACATTCAGTACTTC.